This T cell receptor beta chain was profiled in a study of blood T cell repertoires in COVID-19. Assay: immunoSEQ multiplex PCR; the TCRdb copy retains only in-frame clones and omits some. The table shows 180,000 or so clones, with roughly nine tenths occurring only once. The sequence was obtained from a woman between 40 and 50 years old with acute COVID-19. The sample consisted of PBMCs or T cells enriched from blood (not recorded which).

In nucleotides, the CDR3 is TGTGCCAGCAGTTACAGGGGAAATGAAAAACTGTTTTTT. As protein: CASSYRGNEKLFF. This chain links TRBV6-6 with TRBJ1-4; weak D call: TRBD1 (5 bases). The length of the CDR3 is 13 residues. The germline V and J ends were trimmed by 2 bases and 5 bases, with 6 bases remaining between them. Germline-derived CDR1 and CDR2 are MNHNY and SVGAGI (reference sequence).